This is a list of T cell receptor beta chains from one sample in a study of Ad26.COV2.S vaccination and SARS-CoV-2 variants. Sequencing used immunoSEQ multiplex PCR; TCRdb keeps in-frame clones, though not all of them. The data show roughly 380,000 clones, roughly 90% seen once. The sample consisted of peripheral blood, taken in a trial of Ad26.COV2.S vaccine versus placebo. The receptors were gathered from a person between 18 and 59 years old who received the Ad26.COV2.S COVID-19 vaccine or a placebo. CDR3s include the opening cysteine and the closing phenylalanine or tryptophan. D genes are given only for firm matches. Rows may omit the clone size; those that give it use once, few, many or a size class.

V	J	size	D	length	CDR3	DNA
TRBV28	TRBJ2-1	NA	TRBD1	15	CASSPGTGLYNEQFF	TGTGCCAGCAGCCCCGGGACAGGGCTCTACAATGAGCAGTTCTTC
TRBV5-1	TRBJ1-2	NA	NA	11	CASSLDGGYTF	TGCGCCAGCAGCCTGGATGGCGGCTACACCTTC
TRBV6-4	TRBJ2-3	NA	TRBD2	14	CASSVGLEADTQYF	TGTGCCAGCAGTGTGGGACTAGAGGCAGATACGCAGTATTTT
TRBV7-2	TRBJ2-7	NA	TRBD1	13	CASSSIQGYEQYF	TGTGCCAGCAGCTCGATACAGGGGTACGAGCAGTACTTC
TRBV29-1	TRBJ1-5	NA	NA	10	CDGCHQPQHF	TGCGACGGGTGTCATCAGCCCCAGCATTTT
TRBV6-2/TRBV6-3	TRBJ1-2	NA	TRBD1	11	CASSQTGGLTF	TGTGCCAGCAGCCAAACAGGGGGGCTCACCTTC
TRBV28	TRBJ1-2	NA	TRBD1	13	CASSDYRGQGYTF	TGTGCCAGCAGCGACTACAGGGGGCAGGGCTACACCTTC
TRBV5-1	TRBJ1-1	NA	TRBD1	13	CASSTGGRTEAFF	TGCGCCAGCTCCACAGGGGGAAGGACTGAAGCTTTCTTT
TRBV6-5	TRBJ1-2	NA	NA	15	CASTSRTAANYGYTF	TGTGCCAGTACCTCCAGGACAGCAGCTAACTATGGCTACACCTTC
TRBV10-3	TRBJ2-1	NA	TRBD1	17	CAISDTRDRGKFNEQFF	TGTGCCATCAGCGACACGCGGGACAGGGGGAAGTTCAATGAGCAGTTCTTC
TRBV4-1	TRBJ1-5	many	NA	15	CASSPQGPSNQPQHF	TGCGCCAGCAGCCCCCAGGGCCCTAGCAATCAGCCCCAGCATTTT
TRBV11-2	TRBJ2-3	NA	TRBD2	14	CASRKGGGVDTQYF	TGTGCCAGCAGAAAGGGCGGGGGGGTAGATACGCAGTATTTT
TRBV6-5	TRBJ2-3	NA	NA	15	CAGTPTGSTTDTQYF	TGTGCCGGGACGCCGACAGGATCTACCACAGATACGCAGTATTTT
TRBV2	TRBJ1-4	NA	NA	14	CASRGRVSNEKLFF	TGTGCCAGCAGGGGCAGGGTATCTAATGAAAAACTGTTTTTT
TRBV4-1	TRBJ2-1	NA	TRBD2	15	CASSRTSGEYNEQFF	TGCGCCAGCAGCCGGACTAGCGGGGAATACAATGAGCAGTTCTTC
TRBV30	TRBJ1-3	NA	NA	15	CARGRDTNSGNTIYF	TGTGCCCGGGGCCGGGACACCAACTCTGGAAACACCATATATTTT
TRBV20-1	TRBJ1-5	NA	TRBD1	14	CSASPRDRLEPQHF	TGCAGTGCTAGTCCGAGGGACAGGTTGGAGCCCCAGCATTTT
TRBV7-3	TRBJ2-5	once	TRBD1	13	CASSRQGQWTQYF	TGTGCCAGCAGCCGACAGGGTCAGTGGACCCAGTACTTC
TRBV7-3	TRBJ2-3	NA	TRBD1	14	CASSGTGGADTQYF	TGTGCCAGCAGCGGGACAGGGGGCGCAGATACGCAGTATTTT
TRBV30	TRBJ1-5	NA	TRBD1	14	CAWSWTGGYQPQHF	TGTGCCTGGAGTTGGACAGGGGGCTATCAGCCCCAGCATTTT
TRBV2	TRBJ2-5	NA	TRBD2	17	CASSRLAGGRSEETQYF	TGTGCCAGCAGCCGACTAGCGGGGGGGCGATCAGAAGAGACCCAGTACTTC
TRBV7-9	TRBJ2-7	NA	NA	15	CASSLSAGPAYEQYF	TGTGCCAGCAGCTTATCGGCAGGTCCGGCCTACGAGCAGTACTTC
TRBV28	TRBJ2-2	NA	TRBD2	17	CASSRQGLAAPTGELFF	TGTGCCAGCAGTCGCCAAGGACTAGCGGCACCCACCGGGGAGCTGTTTTTT
TRBV27	TRBJ2-7	NA	NA	14	CASSLSAEPYEQYF	TGTGCCAGCAGTTTATCGGCTGAACCCTACGAGCAGTACTTC
TRBV28	TRBJ2-5	NA	NA	15	CASSLEGATQETQYF	TGTGCCAGCAGTTTAGAGGGAGCTACGCAAGAGACCCAGTACTTC
TRBV28	TRBJ1-6	few	NA	14	CASSLSRGNSPLHF	TGTGCCAGCAGTTTATCCAGAGGGAATTCACCCCTCCACTTT
TRBV13	TRBJ2-3	NA	NA	13	CASSFWGTDTQYF	TGTGCCAGCAGCTTCTGGGGCACAGATACGCAGTATTTT
TRBV29-1	TRBJ1-2	NA	TRBD1	14	CSVVESGQGDGYTF	TGCAGCGTTGTAGAGTCGGGACAGGGTGATGGCTACACCTTC
TRBV27	TRBJ2-1	NA	TRBD1	15	CASSGQAGSYNEQFF	TGTGCCAGCAGCGGACAGGCGGGTTCCTACAATGAGCAGTTCTTC
TRBV7-9	TRBJ2-3	NA	TRBD2	16	CASSYSQAGGVDTQYF	TGTGCCAGCAGTTACTCCCAAGCCGGGGGGGTAGATACGCAGTATTTT
TRBV5-1	TRBJ2-2	NA	NA	14	CASLRTPSTGELFF	TGCGCCAGCCTTAGGACCCCCAGCACCGGGGAGCTGTTTTTT
TRBV6-5	TRBJ2-7	NA	TRBD1	14	CASSPGDRGGEQYF	TGTGCCAGCAGTCCTGGGGACAGGGGAGGCGAGCAGTACTTC
TRBV5-4	TRBJ2-1	NA	NA	17	CASRGSNAVGSYNEQFF	TGTGCCAGCAGGGGATCAAATGCGGTGGGGTCCTACAATGAGCAGTTCTTC
TRBV30	TRBJ2-7	NA	NA	13	CAWSVRGNGEQYF	TGTGCCTGGAGTGTTAGAGGGAACGGCGAGCAGTACTTC
TRBV6-5	TRBJ2-2	NA	NA	14	CASSYSQGSGELFF	TGTGCCAGCAGTTACTCACAGGGTTCCGGGGAGCTGTTTTTT
TRBV4-1	TRBJ2-2	NA	TRBD2	14	CASSPLGGTGELFF	TGCGCCAGCAGCCCCCTCGGGGGGACCGGGGAGCTGTTTTTT
TRBV6-5	TRBJ2-7	once	NA	14	CASRAGQLTYEQYF	TGTGCCAGCAGGGCGGGACAGCTCACCTACGAGCAGTACTTC
TRBV24-1	TRBJ2-3	NA	NA	14	CATSSGRVPDTQYF	TGTGCCACCAGTTCAGGCAGGGTTCCAGATACGCAGTATTTT
TRBV19	TRBJ2-3	NA	NA	15	CASSLELGFTDTQYF	TGTGCCAGTAGTCTTGAGCTGGGCTTCACAGATACGCAGTATTTT
TRBV2	TRBJ2-7	NA	TRBD2	13	CASSEGTSNEQYF	TGTGCCAGCAGCGAAGGGACTAGCAACGAGCAGTACTTC
TRBV4-1	TRBJ2-1	NA	TRBD2	15	CASSQDLLADNEQFF	TGCGCCAGCAGCCAAGACCTACTAGCGGACAATGAGCAGTTCTTC
TRBV9	TRBJ2-4	once	TRBD1	12	CASSIQGDIQYF	TGTGCCAGCAGTATTCAGGGGGACATTCAGTACTTC
TRBV25-1	TRBJ2-3	once	TRBD1	15	CASSPGTGSTDTQYF	TGTGCCAGCAGTCCCGGGACAGGTAGCACAGATACGCAGTATTTT
TRBV30	TRBJ1-2	NA	NA	12	CAWSAVGYGYTF	TGTGCCTGGAGTGCGGTGGGTTATGGCTACACCTTC
TRBV7-9	TRBJ1-4	NA	NA	12	CASSPAGEKLFF	TGTGCCAGCAGTCCGGCCGGTGAAAAACTGTTTTTT
TRBV27	TRBJ1-2	NA	NA	13	CASSPGPRYGYTF	TGTGCCAGCAGTCCCGGTCCCCGTTATGGCTACACCTTC
TRBV12-3/TRBV12-4	TRBJ1-5	NA	NA	13	CASSPPQNQPQHF	TGTGCCAGCAGTCCACCTCAAAATCAGCCCCAGCATTTT
TRBV19	TRBJ2-4	NA	NA	17	CASRDSDGRLAKNIQYF	TGTGCCAGTCGGGATTCGGACGGGAGATTAGCCAAAAACATTCAGTACTTC
TRBV6-4	TRBJ1-6	few	NA	14	CASSVAFRNSPLHF	TGTGCCAGCAGTGTGGCTTTTCGGAATTCACCCCTCCACTTT
TRBV7-3	TRBJ1-1	few	NA	13	CASSLGGPTEAFF	TGTGCCAGCAGCTTAGGGGGACCCACTGAAGCTTTCTTT
TRBV6-5	TRBJ1-2	once	NA	13	CASSRGRGIGYTF	TGTGCCAGCAGTCGTGGTAGGGGAATAGGCTACACCTTC
TRBV3-1/TRBV3-2	TRBJ2-2	once	NA	17	CASSQVRALANTGELFF	TGTGCCAGCAGCCAAGTGCGAGCCTTGGCGAACACCGGGGAGCTGTTTTTT